This T cell receptor (beta chain) was recovered during a study of blood T cell repertoires in COVID-19. The V gene's germline CDR1 is MNHEY and CDR2 SVGAGI. This CDR3 is built from 11 residues. Trimming cost V 6 bases and J 8 bases, with 10 bases left between them. Original handling: Reference gene primer amplification yielded estimated nucleated cell counts. The data were produced by immunoSEQ multiplex PCR, yet TCRdb's version contains in-frame clones alone and is incomplete. That table is the source of V, J and clone size, and D and trimming were worked out from the DNA. The repertoire has around 220,000 clones, around 84% of them found once; the top ten carry just under 20%.

The chain carries TRBV6-5 and TRBJ1-2; D unclear. This TCR derives from a man aged 30-40 years with active or convalescent COVID-19. Sequenced input: peripheral blood. The CDR3 bases are TGTGCCAGCAGGCAGGACTGGGGCTACACCTTC. Its protein product is CASRQDWGYTF.